Shown below are 26 T cell receptor beta chains from a single sample sequenced in a study of a mutant IDH1 vaccine in newly diagnosed glioma. The time point denotes: baseline, week 1 (first vaccination visit). Treatment here: pre-vaccination baseline after standard-of-care therapy. Method: immunoSEQ multiplex PCR; TCRdb's copy keeps in-frame clones and lacks some. This sample has about 63,000 clones, with around 88% found just once. This material consisted of peripheral blood mononuclear cells (PBMCs), taken from a glioma patient treated with radiotherapy, temozolomide or both. These receptor sequences come from a woman aged 18-35 years with glioma. Some clones in this sample may be carry-over from other donors' samples.

The V and J genes are TRBV25-1 and TRBJ2-3; D gene ambiguous. The CDR3 extends over 13 amino acids. V gave up 8 bases and J gave up 6 bases, with 15 bases separating them. The germline CDR1 and CDR2 sequences are MGHDK and SYGVNS. The CDR3 sequence is CASAGKLADTQYF. The DNA of the CDR3 is TGTGCCAGCGCCGGAAAGCTGGCCGATACGCAGTATTTT.

The V call is TRBV5-1, the J call TRBJ1-4; D not certain. This CDR3 has 13 residues. The V gene's germline CDR1 is SGHRS and CDR2 YFSETQ. V lost 0 bases to trimming and J lost 8 bases, with 8 bases between them. DNA for the CDR3: TGCGCCAGCAGCTTGGTGGTTGGGGAAAAACTGTTTTTT. It codes for CASSLVVGEKLFF. The complete variable domain, with remaining parts taken from reference TRBV5-1 and TRBJ1-4, reads KAGVTQTPRYLIKTRGQQVTLSCSPISGHRSVSWYQQTPGQGLQFLFEYFSETQRNKGNFPGRFSGRQFSNSRSEMNVSTLELGDSALYLCASSLVVGEKLFFGSGTQLSVL.

This clone appeared a few times. V gene TRBV25-1 combines with J gene TRBJ1-3; D is uncertain. Germline CDR1 reads MGHDK; CDR2 reads SYGVNS. The CDR3 loop spans 14 amino acids. V lost 1 base and J 8 bases, leaving 12 bases between the germline ends. The CDR3 here is CASSELRAADTIYF. Here the CDR3 DNA reads TGTGCCAGCAGTGAATTAAGGGCAGCGGACACCATATATTTT.

This sequence joins TRBV5-1 and TRBJ2-2; TRBD2 agrees at 7 bases. The germline gives CDR1 SGHRS, CDR2 YFSETQ. The V gene end was trimmed by 3 bases and the J gene end by 4 bases; junction bases not matched to a gene: 0. This CDR3 is built from 13 residues. CDR3 bases: TGCGCCAGCAGCTCTAGCGGCACCGGGGAGCTGTTTTTT. It encodes CASSSSGTGELFF.

This clone was counted between two and nine times. This chain uses TRBV9 with TRBJ1-5, with TRBD1 identical over 7 bases. V lost 0 bases and J lost 3; bases outside the gene matches: 3. Germline V lookup: CDR1 SGDLS, CDR2 YYNGEE. CDR3 length: 15 amino acids. The CDR3 bases are TGTGCCAGCAGCGTAGGGGGACAGCCCAATCAGCCCCAGCATTTT. Its translation is CASSVGGQPNQPQHF.

This CDR3 reads CASRRSDSGNTIYF. The CDR3 bases are TGTGCCAGCAGACGGTCAGACTCTGGAAACACCATATATTTT. This rearrangement joins TRBV6-5 to TRBJ1-3; no reliable D call. CDR1 and CDR2 from the germline V gene are MNHEY and SVGAGI. This CDR3 is built from 14 residues. Trimming removed 6 bases from V and 0 bases from J, with 9 bases in between.

The table lists this clone with a count of one. The gene calls are TRBV11-3 and TRBJ1-3, with D uncertain. The length of the CDR3 is 13 residues. V was shortened by 5 bases and J by 0 bases, with 5 bases between the two germline ends. Germline V gives CDR1 SGHNT, CDR2 YENEEA. The chain's CDR3 is CASSPDSGNTIYF. DNA for the CDR3: TGTGCCAGCAGCCCCGACTCTGGAAACACCATATATTTT.

This clone turned up a few times. This chain joins TRBV30 and TRBJ2-7, with TRBD2 as a possible D gene (6 bases). Germline lookup yields CDR1 GTSNPN and CDR2 SVGIG (reference sequence). This CDR3 has 13 amino acids. Between the trimmed V and J ends, which lost 4 bases and 2 bases, there was a span of 12 bases. The CDR3 loop is CAWNPGGTYEQYF. The CDR3 DNA reads as TGTGCCTGGAACCCGGGCGGGACCTACGAGCAGTACTTC.

The chain combines TRBV10-3 with TRBJ2-1; D gene ambiguous. The germline gives CDR1 ENHRY, CDR2 SYGVKD. V was shortened by 2 bases and J by 8 bases, with 13 bases between the two germline ends. This CDR3 has 14 amino acids. CDR3 nucleotide sequence: TGTGCCATCAGTGAGGGCCTTATAGTCGATGAGCAGTTCTTC. Translation gives CAISEGLIVDEQFF.

CDR3 loop: CASYLGLNTGELFF. The CDR3 nucleotides read TGTGCCAGCTACCTGGGGTTGAACACCGGGGAGCTGTTTTTT. The gene calls are TRBV5-4 and TRBJ2-2; D remains ambiguous. The germline V gene encodes CDR1 SGHNT and CDR2 YYREEE (reference sequence). Deletions cut 7 bases from V and 1 base from J, with 11 bases between. The CDR3 extends over 14 amino acids.

The chain uses TRBV29-1 and TRBJ2-7; TRBD2 agrees at 8 bases. With 1 base clipped from V and 3 bases from J, the junction kept 8 bases outside the gene matches. Germline CDR1 SQVTM, CDR2 ANQGSEA. The CDR3 sequence is 15 residues long. CDR3 in amino acids: CSVEGLAGLDYEQYF. DNA of the CDR3: TGCAGCGTTGAAGGGCTAGCGGGCCTTGACTACGAGCAGTACTTC.

The V and J genes are TRBV9 and TRBJ1-2; tentatively, D is TRBD1 (5 bases). The CDR3 spans 14 residues. Per germline, CDR1 SGDLS and CDR2 YYNGEE. Trimming shortened V by 3 bases and J by 8 bases, and 17 bases separated the two germline ends. The CDR3: CASSATGSSWGYTF. The CDR3 DNA sequence: TGTGCCAGCAGCGCAACAGGTTCATCATGGGGCTACACCTTC.

This clone has just a few counts. The chain combines TRBV5-1 with TRBJ1-1; maybe TRBD1 (5 bases). V lost 4 bases, J lost 10 bases, and 20 bases lay in between. CDR1 is SGHRS, CDR2 YFSETQ, per germline. This CDR3 has 14 residues. Written as DNA, the CDR3 is TGCGCCAGCAGCCTGGACCTGTGGGGGGTCCTAGCTTTCTTT. Translating gives CASSLDLWGVLAFF.

Here the CDR3 reads CASSLDRVGDTEAFF. The CDR3 DNA sequence: TGTGCCAGCAGCTTAGATCGAGTGGGGGACACTGAAGCTTTCTTT. The chain joins TRBV11-2 to TRBJ1-1; maybe TRBD1 (5 bases). The CDR3 loop spans 15 amino acids. The ends were cut back, 0 bases at V and 3 bases at J, with 11 bases in the middle. CDR1 is SGHAT and CDR2 is FQNNGV in the germline V gene.

This chain uses TRBV9 with TRBJ1-3; D remains unclear. Germline V lookup: CDR1 SGDLS, CDR2 YYNGEE. V lost 0 bases, J lost 0 bases, and 4 bases lay in between. The CDR3 loop spans 14 amino acids. The CDR3 DNA sequence: TGTGCCAGCAGCGTAGCCAGCTCTGGAAACACCATATATTTT. Residues: CASSVASSGNTIYF.

There are a few counts of this clone. The J gene is TRBJ1-3, the V gene TRBV25-1, with unresolved D. Trimming shortened V by 7 bases and J by 2 bases, and 12 bases separated the two germline ends. The CDR3 runs 14 residues. CDR1 is MGHDK and CDR2 is SYGVNS in the germline V gene. The CDR3: CASTGQVAGNTIYF. In DNA, the CDR3 is TGTGCCAGCACCGGGCAGGTGGCTGGAAACACCATATATTTT.

The gene calls are TRBV5-6 and TRBJ1-2; no reliable D call. V was shortened by 0 bases and J by 8 bases, with 8 bases between the two germline ends. The CDR3 length is 12 residues. Germline V lookup: CDR1 SGHDT, CDR2 YYEEEE. In DNA, the CDR3 is TGTGCCAGCAGCTTGGAGCCTGGCGGCTACACCTTC. It translates to CASSLEPGGYTF. Complete variable domain (other parts from reference TRBV5-6 and TRBJ1-2): DAGVTQSPTHLIKTRGQQVTLRCSPKSGHDTVSWYQQALGQGPQFIFQYYEEEERQRGNFPDRFSGHQFPNYSSELNVNALLLGDSALYLCASSLEPGGYTFGSGTRLTVV.

The V gene is TRBV2, the J gene TRBJ1-6; D unclear. The CDR3 totals 14 residues. V lost 0 bases and J lost 9, with 9 bases in between. The germline CDR1 and CDR2 sequences are SNHLY and FYNNEI. CDR3 sequence reads: CASSEAPRGSPLHF. The CDR3 bases are TGTGCCAGCAGTGAAGCGCCTCGAGGTTCACCCCTCCACTTT.

The gene calls are TRBV30 and TRBJ1-4; maybe TRBD1 (6 bases). Germline assignment: CDR1 GTSNPN and CDR2 SVGIG (reference sequence). CDR3 length equals 13 residues. The ends were cut back, 8 bases at V and 0 bases at J, with 10 bases in the middle. CDR3 nucleotide sequence: TGTGCCGGGGGCCGGGCAACTAATGAAAAACTGTTTTTT. This translates into CAGGRATNEKLFF.

The chain is built from TRBV5-6 and TRBJ2-7, with a tentative D call TRBD1 (6 bases). Germline-derived CDR1 and CDR2 are SGHDT and YYEEEE. This CDR3 comprises 14 residues. V was shortened by 0 bases and J by 4 bases, with 11 bases between the two germline ends. CDR3 sequence (DNA): TGTGCCAGCAGCTTGGAGGCGACAGGTTACGAGCAGTACTTC. The encoded protein is CASSLEATGYEQYF. Combining the CDR3 with reference TRBV5-6 and TRBJ2-7 gives the whole variable domain DAGVTQSPTHLIKTRGQQVTLRCSPKSGHDTVSWYQQALGQGPQFIFQYYEEEERQRGNFPDRFSGHQFPNYSSELNVNALLLGDSALYLCASSLEATGYEQYFGPGTRLTVT.

The rearrangement uses TRBV2 and TRBJ1-6; D is unclear. Looked up from germline, CDR1 is SNHLY and CDR2 is FYNNEI. The CDR3 runs to 11 residues. V was cut by 4 bases and J by 7 bases, with 2 bases left in between. The CDR3 reads CASSGNSPLHF. In DNA, the CDR3 is TGTGCCAGCAGTGGCAATTCACCCCTCCACTTT.

This chain joins TRBV6-1 and TRBJ2-7, with D maybe TRBD2 (7 bases). CDR1 MNHNS and CDR2 SASEGT come from the germline V gene. Deletions cut 0 bases from V and 7 bases from J, with 13 bases between. The CDR3 runs to 14 residues. The CDR3 reads CASSEAGGAREQYF. In DNA form, the CDR3 reads TGTGCCAGCAGTGAAGCGGGGGGGGCACGGGAGCAGTACTTC.

The CDR3 sequence: CASSLRSQAFF. The CDR3 nucleotides are TGTGCCAGCAGCTTACGGTCCCAAGCTTTCTTT. The chain has TRBV7-2 and TRBJ1-1; D uncertain. The CDR3 runs 11 residues. CDR1 SGHTA and CDR2 FQGNSA come from the germline V gene. V lost 2 bases and J 9 bases, leaving 7 bases between the germline ends.

This chain connects TRBV12-5 to TRBJ2-3; D is uncertain. Germline V gene lookup returns CDR1 LGHNT and CDR2 FRNRAP. The V and J ends lost 2 bases and 0 bases respectively, with 6 bases between them. This CDR3 comprises 14 residues. The CDR3 sequence is CASGLIDSTDTQYF. CDR3 in DNA: TGTGCTAGTGGTTTGATTGATAGCACAGATACGCAGTATTTT.

V gene TRBV6-1 combines with J gene TRBJ1-2; D not certain. There are 14 residues in the CDR3. Germline loops: CDR1 MNHNS, CDR2 SASEGT. V shed 1 base and J shed 2 bases, with 8 bases lying between them. CDR3 in amino acids: CASSEVRRNYGYTF. CDR3 in DNA: TGTGCCAGCAGTGAAGTACGGCGGAACTATGGCTACACCTTC.

This rearrangement joins TRBV5-1 to TRBJ2-2, with 9 bases fitting TRBD1. Per germline, CDR1 SGHRS and CDR2 YFSETQ. There are 16 residues in the CDR3. The junction had 12 bases not matched to a gene; V was cut back by 5 bases and J by 7 bases. CDR3 nucleotides: TGCGCCAGCAGTTCCCGTGGGACAGGGAAAGGCGGGGAGCTGTTTTTT. This sequence encodes CASSSRGTGKGGELFF.